This T cell receptor (beta chain) emerged from a study of shared clonotypes between healthy human individuals. Sorted-subset replicate PCRs used around 0.2 ug DNA, 30,000 or so T cell genomes. Only in-frame clones appear in the TCRdb table, and some are missing; sequencing was by immunoSEQ multiplex PCR. The sample consists of about 2 million clones, roughly 94% of them appearing once. This clone was recorded only once. Its antigen is undetermined. General study points: Shared clonotypes across all four donors exceeded non-shared ones in generation probability.

There are 14 residues in the CDR3. Per the germline V gene, CDR1 is GTSNPN and CDR2 is SVGIG (reference sequence). Trimming took off 2 bases at V and 6 bases at J, with 14 bases between the two ends. The source material was naive CD4+ T cells sorted from blood. The subset: CD45RA+ positively selected. The source of this sequence is a man in his late teens or twenties in good health. The chain has TRBV30 and TRBJ1-5; D is undetermined. This chain's CDR3 is CAWSPLASGQPQHF. The CDR3 DNA reads TGTGCCTGGAGTCCCCTGGCCAGTGGTCAGCCCCAGCATTTT. Supplemented by reference TRBV30 and TRBJ1-5, the full variable domain reads SQTIHQWPATLVQPVGSPLSLECTVEGTSNPNLYWYRQAAGRGLQLLFYSVGIGQISSEVPQNLSASRPQDRQFILSSKKLLLSDSGFYLCAWSPLASGQPQHFGDGTRLSIL.